The entry that follows covers one T cell receptor (beta chain) sequence. The antigen is undetermined. TCRB transcripts that were expressed got sequenced, as all of the isolated RNA had been reverse transcribed. Here immunoSEQ multiplex PCR was the method, and the copy in TCRdb shows in-frame clones only, minus some. The data hold around 500,000 clones, with approximately 10% observed a single time. The CDR3 has 11 residues. CDR1 is SQVTM and CDR2 is ANQGSEA in the germline V gene. The V gene lost 7 bases and the J gene lost 1 base, with 7 bases spanning the gap. This sample is drawn from a study of beta chain features in type 1 diabetes. General observations from the study: A definitive answer on HLA type influencing TCRB rearrangement was not reached here. More deletions and fewer insertions at VDJ junctions were found in patients with type 1 diabetes. Significant though moderate, a shortening of TCRB CDR3s appeared in all four CD4+ subsets of Type 1 diabetes patients.

Blood was drawn once from each donor into heparinised tubes. The draws averaged about 110 mL. The source material was naive CD4+ T cells from blood. The chain combines TRBV29-1 with TRBJ1-1; D call uncertain. The source is a woman aged 18-29 years in good health. CDR3 in DNA: TGCAGCGGGAACAGGAACACTGAAGCTTTCTTT. Its translation is CSGNRNTEAFF.